This TCR beta chain was sequenced in a study of T-cell reconstitution after alpha-beta-depleted transplantation in children. This CDR3 region has 12 residues. Trimming took 4 bases from V and 5 from J, leaving 8 bases between them. Germline-derived CDR1 and CDR2 are MNHEY and SVGEGT. Unique molecular identifiers were incorporated during preparation of the TCRbeta library. TCRdb called the PCR reads again in MiXCR, with one record for every CDR3 protein. The sample gives about 600,000 distinct CDR3 sequences, more than 9% of which show up once; around 4% is in the top ten. The rearrangement joins TRBV6-2 or TRBV6-3 to TRBJ1-1; D is perhaps TRBD1 (5 bases). The material sequenced was PBMCs from the stem cell graft donor, taken from the stem cell graft. The TCR comes from a human donor who donated a stem cell graft to a child with acute myeloid leukemia. This CDR3 reads CASSSGQTEAFF. DNA of the CDR3: TGTGCCAGCAGTTCAGGACAAACTGAAGCTTTCTTT.